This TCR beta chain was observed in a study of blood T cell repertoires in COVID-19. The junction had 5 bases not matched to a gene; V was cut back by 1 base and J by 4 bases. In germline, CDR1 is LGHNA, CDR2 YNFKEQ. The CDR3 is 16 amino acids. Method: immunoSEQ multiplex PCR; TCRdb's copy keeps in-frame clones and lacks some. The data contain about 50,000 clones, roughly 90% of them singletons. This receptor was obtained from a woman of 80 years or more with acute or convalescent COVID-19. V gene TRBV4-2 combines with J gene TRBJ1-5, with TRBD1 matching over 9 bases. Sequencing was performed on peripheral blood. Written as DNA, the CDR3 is TGTGCCAGCAGCCAAGGGGCGGGACAGGGTAATCAGCCCCAGCATTTT. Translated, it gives CASSQGAGQGNQPQHF.